A single sample is the source of the 26 T cell receptor beta chains below, sequenced in a study of T cell repertoires in cytomegalovirus infection. TCRdb independently ran MiXCR on the reads; one entry per CDR3 protein. This table has 170,000 or so distinct CDR3 sequences, around 15% appearing once. Sequencing input: PBMCs. Every receptor here comes from a human donor in good health (CMV status not recorded). Some clones in this sample may be carry-over from other donors' samples.

This clonotype was detected a few times. The V gene is TRBV12-3 or TRBV12-4, the J gene TRBJ2-5; D may be TRBD2 (6 bases). The ends were cut back, 5 bases at V and 4 bases at J, with 17 bases in the middle. The CDR3 totals 15 residues. The CDR3 DNA follows: TGTGCCAGCAGTGGGACGGGGGTACGAGGAGAGACCCAGTACTTC. Residues: CASSGTGVRGETQYF.

The rearrangement links TRBV10-3 to TRBJ2-7; 9 bases map to TRBD1. The germline CDR1 and CDR2 sequences are ENHRY and SYGVKD. This CDR3 comprises 17 residues. V was clipped by 3 bases and J by 2 bases; unmatched bases: 11. The CDR3 DNA follows: TGTGCCATCAGTGATCCCGGTGGGACAGGGATTCCCTACGAGCAGTACTTC. Translation gives CAISDPGGTGIPYEQYF.

The genes are TRBV19 and TRBJ1-2, with a possible D match to TRBD1 (6 bases). CDR3 length: 15 residues. The V and J ends lost 6 bases and 2 bases respectively, with 16 bases between them. Germline assignment: CDR1 LNHDA and CDR2 SQIVND (reference sequence). The chain's CDR3 is CASRTWDTSNYGYTF. CDR3 bases: TGTGCCAGTAGGACCTGGGACACTTCGAACTATGGCTACACCTTC.

This clonotype appeared a few times. This rearrangement joins TRBV2 to TRBJ2-7; 7 bases are a match to TRBD2. V shed 9 bases and J 4 bases; nucleotides not matched to a gene: 6. Germline V gives CDR1 SNHLY, CDR2 FYNNEI. This CDR3 spans 12 amino acids. The CDR3 reads CARGGTAYEQYF. In DNA, the CDR3 is TGTGCCAGGGGGGGGACCGCGTACGAGCAGTACTTC.

This clonotype was counted at least ten times. J is TRBJ2-1 and V is TRBV7-2; the D is unclear. The V gene's germline CDR1 is SGHTA and CDR2 FQGNSA. V lost 5 bases and J 9 bases, leaving 8 bases between the germline ends. The CDR3 totals 11 residues. Written as DNA, the CDR3 is TGTGCCAGCAGCCTCGACCTTGAGCAGTTCTTC. Translating it yields CASSLDLEQFF.

This clonotype was seen a handful of times. J is TRBJ2-1 and V is TRBV28, with 9 positions matching TRBD2. Per the germline V gene, CDR1 is MDHEN and CDR2 is SYDVKM. The CDR3 is made up of 16 amino acids. V trimming: 1 base; J trimming: 2 bases; junction bases outside the gene matches: 3. CDR3 sequence reads: CASSLSAGGTYNEQFF. CDR3 sequence (DNA): TGTGCCAGCAGTTTATCTGCGGGAGGGACCTACAATGAGCAGTTCTTC.

The chain is built from TRBV11-2 and TRBJ1-1; D is undetermined. V lost 5 bases and J lost 4, with 11 bases in between. The germline CDR1 and CDR2 sequences are SGHAT and FQNNGV. The CDR3 covers 13 residues. The CDR3 reads CASSPGPSTEAFF. CDR3 nucleotide sequence: TGTGCCAGCAGCCCTGGACCGAGCACTGAAGCTTTCTTT.

J is TRBJ2-3 and V is TRBV11-2; 11 nucleotides align to TRBD1. The CDR3 extends over 13 amino acids. The germline V gene encodes CDR1 SGHAT and CDR2 FQNNGV. Trimming cost V 11 bases and J 4 bases; bases outside gene matches: 5. CDR3 loop: CAWDRGLPDTQYF. CDR3 coding DNA: TGTGCCTGGGACAGGGGGTTGCCAGATACGCAGTATTTT.

This clonotype is a singleton in its sample. The chain recombines TRBV5-5 with TRBJ2-7; 9 bases map to TRBD1. J was trimmed by 2 bases and V by 0 bases; bases with no gene match: 3. The V gene's germline CDR1 is SGHKS and CDR2 YYEKEE (reference sequence). CDR3 length: 15 amino acids. The CDR3 here is CASSLEGTGTYEQYF. The CDR3 DNA reads as TGTGCCAGCAGCTTGGAGGGGACAGGGACCTACGAGCAGTACTTC.

This clonotype was seen ten or more times. This rearrangement joins TRBV2 to TRBJ1-5, with D perhaps matching TRBD1 (5 bases). Germline V gene sequence: CDR1 SNHLY, CDR2 FYNNEI. The V and J ends lost 4 bases and 0 bases respectively, with 13 bases between them. The CDR3 consists of 16 residues. CDR3 sequence: CASSATALYSNQPQHF. The CDR3 bases are TGTGCCAGCAGTGCGACAGCCCTTTATAGCAATCAGCCCCAGCATTTT. Looking up the rest from reference TRBV2 and TRBJ1-5 gives the full variable domain: EPEVTQTPSHQVTQMGQEVILRCVPISNHLYFYWYRQILGQKVEFLVSFYNNEISEKSEIFDDQFSVERPDGSNFTLKIRSTKLEDSAMYFCASSATALYSNQPQHFGDGTRLSIL.

There are many counts of this clonotype. This CDR3 reads CASTKGASGPEGSYNEQFF. DNA of the CDR3: TGTGCCAGCACCAAGGGCGCTAGCGGACCCGAAGGATCCTACAATGAGCAGTTCTTC. V gene TRBV6-2 or TRBV6-3 combines with J gene TRBJ2-1; 7 positions match TRBD2. CDR3 length: 19 residues. Unmatched junction bases numbered 19, after V lost 7 bases and J lost 1 base. Germline lookup yields CDR1 MNHEY and CDR2 SVGEGT.

The sample holds many counts of this clonotype. This chain uses TRBV6-5 with TRBJ1-1, with D unclear. Trimming took off 7 bases at V and 0 bases at J, with 6 bases between the two ends. This CDR3 is built from 12 residues. Looked up from germline, CDR1 is MNHEY and CDR2 is SVGAGI. CDR3 amino acids: CASMTLNTEAFF. The CDR3, as DNA: TGTGCCAGCATGACCCTGAACACTGAAGCTTTCTTT.

This clonotype came up once. The chain recombines TRBV20-1 with TRBJ1-1; TRBD1 might be the D (5 bases). Germline V gives CDR1 DFQATT, CDR2 SNEGSKA (reference sequence). This CDR3 comprises 15 residues. Deletions cut 6 bases from V and 1 base from J, with 18 bases between. CDR3 residues: CSADTSGLKNTEAFF. In DNA form, the CDR3 reads TGCAGTGCGGACACCTCAGGGTTAAAGAACACTGAAGCTTTCTTT.

A few counts support this clonotype. This chain links TRBV25-1 with TRBJ1-2, with no clear D. The CDR3 is made up of 13 amino acids. V was clipped by 3 bases and J by 0 bases, with 5 bases between them. Germline V gene sequence: CDR1 MGHDK, CDR2 SYGVNS. CDR3: CASSDVTNYGYTF. CDR3 in DNA: TGTGCCAGCAGTGACGTCACTAACTATGGCTACACCTTC.

The chain carries TRBV14 and TRBJ1-1, with 7 bases identical to TRBD1. The CDR3 extends over 15 amino acids. Germline values: CDR1 SGHDN, CDR2 FVKESK. After removal of 5 bases from V and 0 bases from J, the junction contained 6 bases not matched to a gene. This CDR3 is CASSARQGLNTEAFF. The CDR3 coding sequence is TGTGCCAGCAGCGCCCGACAGGGTCTGAACACTGAAGCTTTCTTT. The full variable domain, in which reference TRBV14 and TRBJ1-1 provide the parts outside the CDR3, is EAGVTQFPSHSVIEKGQTVTLRCDPISGHDNLYWYRRVMGKEIKFLLHFVKESKQDESGMPNNRFLAERTGGTYSTLKVQPAELEDSGVYFCASSARQGLNTEAFFGQGTRLTVV.

This clonotype was seen repeatedly, ten times or more. This chain uses TRBV28 with TRBJ1-1; 7 bases fit TRBD1. The CDR3 loop spans 13 amino acids. Looked up from germline, CDR1 is MDHEN and CDR2 is SYDVKM. With V trimmed by 6 bases and J by 5 bases, 6 bases remained unmatched. The chain's CDR3 is CASRATGQTEAFF. In DNA form, the CDR3 reads TGTGCCAGCAGAGCGACAGGGCAGACTGAAGCTTTCTTT.

In its sample, this clonotype was seen a few times. V gene TRBV12-5 combines with J gene TRBJ1-1, with D uncertain. This CDR3 contains 13 residues. V lost 3 bases to trimming and J lost 0 bases, with 5 bases between them. Per germline, CDR1 LGHNT and CDR2 FRNRAP. CDR3 nucleotides: TGTGCTAGTGGTTTAGATATGAACACTGAAGCTTTCTTT. This sequence encodes CASGLDMNTEAFF.

CDR3 DNA sequence: TGTGCCAGCAGTTACTCCCGGGTTAACAATGAGCAGTTCTTC. As protein: CASSYSRVNNEQFF. This sequence joins TRBV6-2 or TRBV6-3 and TRBJ2-1, with D unresolved. V was pared by 0 bases and J by 5 bases, with 8 bases between. The CDR3 is made up of 14 amino acids. Looked up from germline, CDR1 is MNHEY and CDR2 is SVGEGT.

The rearrangement links TRBV10-2 to TRBJ2-7; D not resolved. The ends were cut back, 7 bases at V and 2 bases at J, with 12 bases in the middle. The length of the CDR3 is 13 residues. Germline CDR1 is WSHSY and CDR2 is SAAADI. The CDR3: CASMVDRPYEQYF. The CDR3, as DNA: TGCGCCAGCATGGTCGACCGACCCTACGAGCAGTACTTC.

This clonotype was counted a few times. The J gene is TRBJ2-5, the V gene TRBV20-1, with TRBD2 as a possible D gene (6 bases). Germline V gene lookup returns CDR1 DFQATT and CDR2 SNEGSKA (reference sequence). The CDR3 extends over 13 amino acids. The V and J ends lost 6 bases and 3 bases respectively, with 14 bases between them. DNA of the CDR3: TGCAGTGCGGGACCGGGACTTGAAGAGACCCAGTACTTC. It translates to CSAGPGLEETQYF.

Note on this clonotype: This sequence may be a read error, since a much larger clone differs from it by one base. Since no conserved phenylalanine or tryptophan closes the CDR3, a read error is the likely cause. The genes are TRBV2 and TRBJ2-2; perhaps D is TRBD1 or TRBD2 (7 bases each). Germline V gene lookup returns CDR1 SNHLY and CDR2 FYNNEI. V dropped 5 bases and J dropped 3 bases, with 16 bases sitting between them. There are 16 residues in the CDR3. The CDR3 DNA reads as TGTGCCAGCAGTTCCCCAGGGGGAGGGGACACCGGGGAGCTGTTTTTA. This encodes CASSSPGGGDTGELFL.

At least ten counts were recorded for this clonotype. The CDR3 DNA sequence: TGTGCCAGCAGCTTAGCGAGGCAGGTCGGTTCGGGTTTGAATGAGCAGTTCTTC. This codes for CASSLARQVGSGLNEQFF. The chain couples TRBV7-2 to TRBJ2-1; D uncertain. In germline, CDR1 is SGHTA, CDR2 FQGNSA. The V and J ends lost 0 bases and 7 bases respectively, with 22 bases between them. This CDR3 comprises 18 residues.

This clonotype was detected only a few times. The J gene is TRBJ1-2, the V gene TRBV29-1, with D perhaps TRBD1 (6 bases). The CDR3 totals 14 residues. The germline V gene encodes CDR1 SQVTM and CDR2 ANQGSEA. The V end was cut by 0 bases, the J end by 4 bases, with 12 bases between. The CDR3 DNA reads TGCAGCGTTGAAGAGGACAGCGTTACCTATGGCTACACCTTC. Protein product: CSVEEDSVTYGYTF.

This clonotype occurred many times. The rearrangement links TRBV28 to TRBJ1-5; tentative D call: TRBD1 (6 bases). With 6 bases removed from V and 10 bases from J, the gap between germline ends came to 22 bases. This CDR3 is 15 amino acids long. Germline CDR1 MDHEN, CDR2 SYDVKM. The CDR3 spells CASSILGTGGGPQHF. The CDR3 DNA sequence: TGTGCCAGCAGCATACTTGGGACCGGCGGGGGCCCCCAGCATTTT. The full variable domain, rest sourced from reference TRBV28 and TRBJ1-5, is DVKVTQSSRYLVKRTGEKVFLECVQDMDHENMFWYRQDPGLGLRLIYFSYDVKMKEKGDIPEGYSVSREKKERFSLILESASTNQTSMYLCASSILGTGGGPQHFGDGTRLSIL.

This clonotype has only a few counts. This chain joins TRBV5-5 and TRBJ2-5; D call uncertain. Between the trimmed V and J ends, which lost 3 bases and 5 bases, there was a span of 17 bases. The CDR3 consists of 15 residues. The germline V gene has CDR1 SGHKS and CDR2 YYEKEE (reference sequence). The CDR3 DNA sequence: TGTGCCAGCAGCTCCCGCCCCCACGACGGGGAGACCCAGTACTTC. Its protein is CASSSRPHDGETQYF. Combining the CDR3 with reference TRBV5-5 and TRBJ2-5 gives the whole variable domain DAGVTQSPTHLIKTRGQQVTLRCSPISGHKSVSWYQQVLGQGPQFIFQYYEKEERGRGNFPDRFSARQFPNYSSELNVNALLLGDSALYLCASSSRPHDGETQYFGPGTRLLVL.

The chain has TRBV4-3 and TRBJ1-2; unclear D gene. This CDR3 spans 13 amino acids. V dropped 3 bases and J dropped 8 bases, with 13 bases sitting between them. The germline V gene encodes CDR1 LGHNA and CDR2 YSLEER. CDR3 amino acids: CASSHEGSIGYTF. As DNA, the CDR3 is TGCGCCAGCAGCCATGAAGGGAGTATCGGCTACACCTTC.